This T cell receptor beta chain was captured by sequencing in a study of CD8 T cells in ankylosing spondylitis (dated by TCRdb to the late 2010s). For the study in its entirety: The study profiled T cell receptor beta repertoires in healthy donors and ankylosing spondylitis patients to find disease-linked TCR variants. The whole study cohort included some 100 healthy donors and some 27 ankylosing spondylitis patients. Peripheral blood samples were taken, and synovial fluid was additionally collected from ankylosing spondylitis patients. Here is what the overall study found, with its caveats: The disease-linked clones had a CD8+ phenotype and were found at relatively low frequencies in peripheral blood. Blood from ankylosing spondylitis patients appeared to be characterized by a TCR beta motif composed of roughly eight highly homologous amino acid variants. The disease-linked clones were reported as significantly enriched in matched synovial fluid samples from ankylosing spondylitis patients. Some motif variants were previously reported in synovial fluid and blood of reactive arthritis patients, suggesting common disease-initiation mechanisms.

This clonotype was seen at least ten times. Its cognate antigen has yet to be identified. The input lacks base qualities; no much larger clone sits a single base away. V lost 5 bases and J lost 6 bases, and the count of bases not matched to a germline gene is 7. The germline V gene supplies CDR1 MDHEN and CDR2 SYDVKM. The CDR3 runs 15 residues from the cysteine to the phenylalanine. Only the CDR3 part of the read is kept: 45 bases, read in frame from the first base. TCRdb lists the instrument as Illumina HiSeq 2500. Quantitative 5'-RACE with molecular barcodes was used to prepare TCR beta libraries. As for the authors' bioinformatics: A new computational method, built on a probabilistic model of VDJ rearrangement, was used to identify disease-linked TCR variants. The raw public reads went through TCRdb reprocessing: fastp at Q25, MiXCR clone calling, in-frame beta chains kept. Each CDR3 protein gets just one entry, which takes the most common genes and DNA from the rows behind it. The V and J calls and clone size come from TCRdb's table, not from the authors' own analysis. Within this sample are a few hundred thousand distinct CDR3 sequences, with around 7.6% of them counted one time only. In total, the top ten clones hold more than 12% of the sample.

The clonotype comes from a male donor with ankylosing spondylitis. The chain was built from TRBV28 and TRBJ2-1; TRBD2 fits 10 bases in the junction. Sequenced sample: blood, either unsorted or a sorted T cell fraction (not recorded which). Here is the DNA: TGTGCCAGCAGTCTATTCCAGCGGGAGGGCAATGAGCAGTTCTTC. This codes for CASSLFQREGNEQFF.